This T cell receptor (beta chain) was identified during a study of blood T cell repertoires in COVID-19. Overall study: COVID-19 samples, acute and convalescent, were from the United States, Italy and Spain. In each case, the material was cDNA or gDNA derived from T cells, B-cell-depleted T cells, or PBMCs.

Original processing methods: Quantification of nucleated cells was approximated via reference gene primer amplification. Sequenced by immunoSEQ multiplex PCR; TCRdb stores in-frame clones only, minus some. D and trimming were read from the DNA, whereas the V and J calls and clone size are those reported in that table. Among nearly 95,000 clones, around 87% were seen once, and the ten largest hold 7% to 9%. The CDR3 is 14 amino acids. Germline CDR1 MDHEN, CDR2 SYDVKM. V was pared by 6 bases and J by 5 bases, with 13 bases between. This TCR derives from a human donor with acute or convalescent COVID-19. The donor label of this sample is uncertain. The sequencing input was peripheral blood. This chain uses TRBV28 with TRBJ2-2; D unclear. CDR3 DNA: TGTGCCAGCAGCACCACGACAAGTACCGGGGAGCTGTTTTTT. Amino acid sequence: CASSTTTSTGELFF.